Described below is a single T cell receptor (beta chain) sequence and its context. No antigen is known for it. It has no much larger one-base neighbor in the sample; base qualities were not kept. CDR1 and CDR2 are read off the germline V gene (reference sequence) as LNHDA and SQIVND. The germline V end is reduced by 9 bases and the J end by 2 bases; junction bases left unmatched: 6. Its CDR3 holds 14 amino acids, cysteine through phenylalanine. Only the CDR3 DNA stays, 42 bases, in frame from base 1. The data stem from a study of identical twins listed by TCRdb under 2016. General notes on the study: TCR alpha and beta repertoires from monozygotic twins, unrelated adults of various ages and cord blood were deep-sequenced to test whether fetal clonotypes persist. Replicate twin experiments were performed at different times using different library preparation protocols to rule out contamination. The paper as a whole reports these results and caveats: Conclusions relied on cross-sectional statistical analysis, since the same donors could not be followed over many years. A weaker excess of twin sharing was found in beta out-of-frame sequences because the signal-to-noise ratio was lowered by fewer shared sequences. Recombination models systematically underestimated out-of-frame TCR alpha sharing in monozygotic twins but agreed with sharing between unrelated individuals. Compared with coincidental sharing between unrelated individuals, an excess of low generation-probability sequences was observed among out-of-frame TCR alpha sequences shared between twins. Fewer insertions were carried by abundant cord blood beta clonotypes; a weaker similar trend was observed in young adult naive repertoires, while no such trend was observed in memory repertoires. Invariant T cells such as MAIT and iNKT could partly confound zero-insertion analyses, though diverse VJ usage argued against this for most clonotypes.

Every donor in the study was a healthy Caucasian. The protocol used for the library was 5' RACE. The instrument was an Illumina HiSeq 2000. Template switching added a universal primer binding site, and the final cDNA carried a unique molecular identifier that allowed TCR cDNA molecules to be counted accurately. First-strand cDNA for TCR alpha and beta chains was synthesized from specific primers in the conserved constant-segment region. To control for contamination, every cDNA library carried two barcodes: a SMART-Mk sample barcode plus Illumina barcodes. TruSeq adapter sequences along with Illumina sample barcodes were introduced in two successive PCR steps. The TCR alpha and beta cDNA libraries were sequenced on the Illumina HiSeq platform using custom primers. The paper's processing steps were these. Unique molecular identifiers were extracted from raw reads with MiGEC, and CDR3 positions were determined with MiXCR. Recombination models were inferred per individual with the repgenHMM and IGoR tools using an EM algorithm. Shared clonotype analysis was performed with the tcR package in R, normalizing sharing by the product of cloneset sizes. Out-of-frame nonproductive sequences were analyzed to study raw recombination free of thymic and clonal selection effects. The public reads were reprocessed in TCRdb via fastp at Q25 and MiXCR, keeping in-frame beta chains. Duplicate CDR3 protein sequences are folded into a single record with the most common DNA and genes. None of the V and J calls come from the authors' own analysis; TCRdb made them. This sample has some 1,700,000 distinct CDR3 sequences in its table, and about 31% of those were observed once. The leading ten clones occupy approximately 0.29% of the sample.

The receptor's source is a newborn girl in good health. The rearrangement combines TRBV19 with TRBJ1-4; 7 bases in the junction line up with TRBD1. Specimen: cord blood. At the DNA level, the sequence is TGTGCCAGCGCCGTGACAGGGACTAATGAAAAACTGTTTTTT. This encodes CASAVTGTNEKLFF.